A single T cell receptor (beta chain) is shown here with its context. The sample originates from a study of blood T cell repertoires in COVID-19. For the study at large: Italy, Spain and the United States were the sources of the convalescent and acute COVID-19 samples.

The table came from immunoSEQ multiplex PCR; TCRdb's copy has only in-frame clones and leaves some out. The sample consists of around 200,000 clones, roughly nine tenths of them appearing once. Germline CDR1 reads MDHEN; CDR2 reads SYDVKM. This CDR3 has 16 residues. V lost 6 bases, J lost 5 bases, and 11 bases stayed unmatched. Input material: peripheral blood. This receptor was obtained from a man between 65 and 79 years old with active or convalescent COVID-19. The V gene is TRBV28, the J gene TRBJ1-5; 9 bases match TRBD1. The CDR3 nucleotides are TGTGCCAGCAGACCCGCTACCGGGACAGGGTATCAGCCCCAGCATTTT. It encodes CASRPATGTGYQPQHF.